These 3 T cell receptor beta chains were sequenced from one sample in a study of T cell repertoires in ileal Crohn's disease. Only in-frame clones appear in the TCRdb table, and some are missing; sequencing was by immunoSEQ multiplex PCR. In the table there are over 2,000 clones, about 80% of which are singletons. The sequenced material came from ileal tissue. These TCRs come from an adult with Crohn's disease.

This clone was observed a handful of times. V gene TRBV4-3 combines with J gene TRBJ2-1; 8 bases fit TRBD1. Trimming removed 5 bases from V and 7 bases from J; junction bases left unmatched: 13. CDR1 is LGHNA, CDR2 YSLEER, per germline. This CDR3 is built from 16 residues. The CDR3 DNA reads TGCGCCAGCAGCTTCCAGGACAGGGATGGAGATAATGAGCAGTTCTTC. Its translation is CASSFQDRDGDNEQFF.

The rearrangement uses TRBV11-3 and TRBJ1-1, with D possibly TRBD1 on 5 matching bases. CDR3 length equals 13 residues. The germline gives CDR1 SGHNT, CDR2 YENEEA. V dropped 3 bases and J dropped 1 base, with 6 bases sitting between them. The DNA of the CDR3 is TGTGCCAGCAGCTTGACAGAGAACACTGAAGCTTTCTTT. The encoded protein is CASSLTENTEAFF.

The gene calls are TRBV21-1 and TRBJ1-3. TRBV21-1 constitutes a pseudogene. CDR3 length equals 13 residues. CDR3 residues: CASSGGSGNTIYF. As DNA, the CDR3 is TGTGCCAGCAGCGGAGGCTCTGGAAACACCATATATTTT.